These T cell receptor beta chains were read from a single sample in a study of T cells in Graves' hyperthyroidism and ophthalmopathy. Via MiXCR, TCRdb re-called the multiplex PCR reads, giving one row per CDR3 protein. The sample carries hundreds of thousands of distinct CDR3 sequences, roughly 50% recorded once. Sequencing was done on a sample of peripheral blood or thyroid tissue (not recorded which). These receptors were taken from a woman between 18 and 29 years old with Graves' hyperthyroidism. Each CDR3 is given with its conserved first and last residue. A D gene is named only where the DNA matches it firmly. Some rows mark clone size as missing; the rest say once, few, many or name a class of expanded clone.

V gene: TRBV11-2; D gene: .; clone size: few; J gene: TRBJ1-3; CDR3 DNA: TGTGCCAGCAGCCACACTGGAAACACCATATATTTT; CDR3 protein: CASSHTGNTIYF
V gene: TRBV7-8; D gene: .; clone size: few; J gene: TRBJ1-1; CDR3 DNA: TGTGCCAGCAAAGCAAGGGCCGTTAGCACTGAAGCTTTCTTT; CDR3 protein: CASKARAVSTEAFF
V gene: TRBV15; D gene: .; clone size: many; J gene: TRBJ1-5; CDR3 DNA: TGTGCCACCAGCAGAGATTTTTTTGGGGCTGCGGGTCAGCCCCAGCATTTT; CDR3 protein: CATSRDFFGAAGQPQHF
V gene: TRBV7-6; D gene: .; clone size: .; J gene: TRBJ1-4; CDR3 DNA: TGTGCCAGCAGCTTAGGGCTGTTTTTT; CDR3 protein: CASSLGLFF
V gene: TRBV6-1; D gene: .; clone size: .; J gene: TRBJ1-5; CDR3 DNA: TGTGCCAGCGGCATAGATAGCAATCAGCCCCAGCATTTT; CDR3 protein: CASGIDSNQPQHF
V gene: TRBV6-1; D gene: .; clone size: few; J gene: TRBJ2-7; CDR3 DNA: TGTGCCAGCAGTGAATCGGGGGACGAGCAGTACTTC; CDR3 protein: CASSESGDEQYF
V gene: TRBV10-3; D gene: .; clone size: few; J gene: TRBJ1-1; CDR3 DNA: TGTGCCAGCAGTCCGTACAGGGAGAACACTGAAGCTTTCTTT; CDR3 protein: CASSPYRENTEAFF
V gene: TRBV25-1; D gene: TRBD1; clone size: .; J gene: TRBJ1-5; CDR3 DNA: TGTGCCAGCAGTGCTAGAGGGGGCAGCAATCAGCCCCAGCATTTT; CDR3 protein: CASSARGGSNQPQHF
V gene: TRBV19; D gene: .; clone size: few; J gene: TRBJ1-4; CDR3 DNA: TGTGCCAGTAGTATATCAGCAGGGAGGTTGGATGAAAAACTGTTTTTT; CDR3 protein: CASSISAGRLDEKLFF
V gene: TRBV29-1; D gene: .; clone size: .; J gene: TRBJ1-1; CDR3 DNA: TGCAGCTCGGGACCGGAGAACACTGAAGCTTTCTTT; CDR3 protein: CSSGPENTEAFF
V gene: TRBV6-5; D gene: .; clone size: .; J gene: TRBJ1-2; CDR3 DNA: TGTGCCAGCAGTTACATGGGGGTCCGGAACTATGGCTACACCTTC; CDR3 protein: CASSYMGVRNYGYTF
V gene: TRBV5-1; D gene: .; clone size: few; J gene: TRBJ1-1; CDR3 DNA: TGCGCCAGCAGCTTGATTGGGGGAGAGGGAGTGAACACTGAAGCTTTCTTT; CDR3 protein: CASSLIGGEGVNTEAFF
V gene: TRBV11-3; D gene: .; clone size: few; J gene: TRBJ1-1; CDR3 DNA: TGTGCCAGCAGTGTCCACGGCGGGCGCACTGAAGCTTTCTTT; CDR3 protein: CASSVHGGRTEAFF
V gene: TRBV19; D gene: .; clone size: .; J gene: TRBJ1-5; CDR3 DNA: TGTGCCAGTAGTGATCAGGGAAGTCATCAGCCCCAGCATTTT; CDR3 protein: CASSDQGSHQPQHF
V gene: TRBV12-3/TRBV12-4; D gene: TRBD1; clone size: few; J gene: TRBJ1-3; CDR3 DNA: TGTGCCAGCAGTGAAACAGGGGGCAAGGCTGGAAACACCATATATTTT; CDR3 protein: CASSETGGKAGNTIYF
V gene: TRBV5-1; D gene: TRBD2; clone size: .; J gene: TRBJ2-7; CDR3 DNA: TGCGCCAGCAGCCTTCCACCCGGACTAGCGGGAGCGAACGAGCAGTACTTC; CDR3 protein: CASSLPPGLAGANEQYF
V gene: TRBV5-1; D gene: .; clone size: few; J gene: TRBJ2-6; CDR3 DNA: TGCGCCAGCAGCTCTGGAGGGCCCTCTGGGGCCAACGTCCTGACTTTC; CDR3 protein: CASSSGGPSGANVLTF